These 5 T cell receptor beta chains were all obtained from the same sample, sequenced in a study of T-cell memory formation after mild COVID-19. TCRdb reprocessed the 5' RACE reads via MiXCR and lists one record per CDR3 protein. In the table there are just under 150,000 distinct CDR3 sequences, under 25% of which are singletons. The sequenced sample was PBMCs or a T cell subset sorted from them (not recorded which). These receptors all stem from an adult woman who had mild COVID-19 (a few samples of this study predate the infection). Cell type and time point are not known.

The chain combines TRBV12-3 or TRBV12-4 with TRBJ2-3; 7 bases are a match to TRBD1. V dropped 6 bases and J dropped 1; count of bases not matched to a gene: 4. The CDR3 runs 14 residues. In nucleotides, the CDR3 is TGTGCCAGCAGGACAGGGTGGGGCACAGATACGCAGTATTTT. It codes for CASRTGWGTDTQYF.

This clonotype was counted only a few times. The chain recombines TRBV4-1 with TRBJ1-1; a weak D match, TRBD1 (6 bases). V lost 2 bases and J lost 6, with 13 bases in between. The CDR3 has 14 amino acids. Germline V gene sequence: CDR1 MGHRA, CDR2 YSYEKL. CDR3 sequence (DNA): TGCGCCAGCAGCCAAACCCGGGGGGGCGCTGAAGCTTTCTTT. Encoded protein: CASSQTRGGAEAFF.

J is TRBJ2-5 and V is TRBV5-6; tentative D call: TRBD2 (5 bases). With 4 bases removed from V and 1 base from J, the gap between germline ends came to 8 bases. Germline V lookup: CDR1 SGHDT, CDR2 YYEEEE. The CDR3 loop spans 13 amino acids. The CDR3 is CASSPDFQETQYF. DNA of the CDR3: TGTGCCAGCAGCCCGGACTTCCAAGAGACCCAGTACTTC.

The chain has TRBV9 and TRBJ2-3; weak D call: TRBD1 (6 bases). The CDR3 sequence is 15 residues long. The V gene lost 1 base and the J gene lost 4 bases, with 13 bases spanning the gap. The germline CDR1 and CDR2 sequences are SGDLS and YYNGEE. This CDR3 reads CASSVNTGSPDTQYF. In nucleotides, the CDR3 is TGTGCCAGCAGCGTAAACACAGGGAGTCCAGATACGCAGTATTTT.

The CDR3: CASSPNRAPYEQYF. The CDR3 DNA is TGTGCCAGCAGTCCCAACAGAGCCCCCTACGAGCAGTACTTC. The chain combines TRBV6-6 with TRBJ2-7; D unresolved. V lost 5 bases and J 2 bases, leaving 13 bases between the germline ends. CDR3 size: 14 residues. Germline loops: CDR1 MNHNY, CDR2 SVGAGI (reference sequence).